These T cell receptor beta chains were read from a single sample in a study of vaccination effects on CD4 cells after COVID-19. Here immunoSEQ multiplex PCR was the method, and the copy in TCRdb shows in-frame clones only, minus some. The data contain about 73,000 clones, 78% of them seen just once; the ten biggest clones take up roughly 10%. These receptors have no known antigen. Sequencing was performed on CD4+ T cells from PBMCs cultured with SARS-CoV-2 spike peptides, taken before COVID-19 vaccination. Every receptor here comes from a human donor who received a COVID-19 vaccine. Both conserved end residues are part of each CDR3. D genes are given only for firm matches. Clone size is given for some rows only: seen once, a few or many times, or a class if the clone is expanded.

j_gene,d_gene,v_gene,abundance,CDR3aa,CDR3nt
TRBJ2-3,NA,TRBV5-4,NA,CASSPGGGSGSTDTQYF,TGTGCCAGCAGCCCTGGGGGCGGGTCAGGGAGCACAGATACGCAGTATTTT
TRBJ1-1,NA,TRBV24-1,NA,CATSDTVRSEAFF,TGTGCCACCAGTGACACTGTTCGTTCTGAAGCTTTCTTT
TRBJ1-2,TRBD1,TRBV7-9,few,CASSPGQGHGYTF,TGTGCCAGCAGCCCGGGACAGGGACATGGCTACACCTTC
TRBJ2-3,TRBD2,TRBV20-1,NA,CSARGGDTQYF,TGCAGTGCTAGGGGGGGGGATACGCAGTATTTT
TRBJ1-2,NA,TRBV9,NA,CASSVNSKDNYGYTF,TGTGCCAGCAGCGTTAACTCGAAAGACAACTATGGCTACACCTTC
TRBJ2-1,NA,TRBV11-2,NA,CASSARDRYNEQFF,TGTGCCAGCAGCGCCCGGGACCGATACAATGAGCAGTTCTTC
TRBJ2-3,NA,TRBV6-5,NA,CASSRGRMNTDTQYF,TGTGCCAGCAGTCGCGGCCGTATGAACACAGATACGCAGTATTTT
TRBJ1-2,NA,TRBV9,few,CASSVAHTLHGYTF,TGTGCCAGCAGCGTAGCTCACACTCTGCATGGCTACACCTTC
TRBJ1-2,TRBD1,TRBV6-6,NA,CATRRQGAEGGYTF,TGTGCCACCCGTCGACAGGGGGCAGAGGGTGGCTACACCTTC
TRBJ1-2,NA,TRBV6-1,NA,CASSEVGGDYGYTF,TGTGCCAGCAGTGAAGTGGGGGGCGACTATGGCTACACCTTC
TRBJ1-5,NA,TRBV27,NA,CASGYREGREPQHF,TGTGCCAGCGGTTATAGGGAGGGCAGAGAGCCCCAGCATTTT
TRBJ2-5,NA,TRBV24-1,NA,CATSDEYQETQYF,TGTGCCACCAGTGATGAATACCAAGAGACCCAGTACTTC